Given below is one T cell receptor beta chain in context. These data belong to a study of T cell responses to AZD1222 COVID-19 vaccine. At the level of the study: Second-dose groups at about 4 or about 12 weeks were pooled.

This table comes from immunoSEQ multiplex PCR, and its TCRdb copy is limited to in-frame clones, with some not included. The repertoire has 140,000 to 150,000 clones, under 95% of them found once; the top ten carry approximately 2%. Sample: peripheral blood, taken on day 0 of AZD1222 vaccination. This TCR was sampled from an adult in good health.

CDR3 amino acids: CASGRAPNTEAFF. The CDR3 region has the DNA TGTGCCAGCGGGCGGGCACCGAACACTGAAGCTTTCTTT. V usage is TRBV11-2 and J usage is TRBJ1-1; D gene unclear. The length of the CDR3 is 13 residues. Germline V gene lookup returns CDR1 SGHAT and CDR2 FQNNGV. V lost 8 bases and J 1 base, leaving 11 bases between the germline ends.